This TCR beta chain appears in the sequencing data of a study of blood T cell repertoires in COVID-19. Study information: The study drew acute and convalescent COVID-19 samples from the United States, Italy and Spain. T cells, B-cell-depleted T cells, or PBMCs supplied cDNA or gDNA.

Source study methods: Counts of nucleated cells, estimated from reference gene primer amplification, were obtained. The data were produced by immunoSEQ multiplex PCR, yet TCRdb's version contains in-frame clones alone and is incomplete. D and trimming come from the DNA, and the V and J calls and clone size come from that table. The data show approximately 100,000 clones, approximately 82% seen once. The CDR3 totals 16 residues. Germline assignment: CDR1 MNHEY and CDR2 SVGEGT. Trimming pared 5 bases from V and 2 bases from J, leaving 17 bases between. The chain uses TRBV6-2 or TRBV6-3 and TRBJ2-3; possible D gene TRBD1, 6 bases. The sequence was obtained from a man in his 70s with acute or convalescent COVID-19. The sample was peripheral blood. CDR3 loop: CASSTVEQGHTDTQYF. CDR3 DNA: TGTGCCAGCAGTACCGTAGAACAGGGCCACACAGATACGCAGTATTTT.